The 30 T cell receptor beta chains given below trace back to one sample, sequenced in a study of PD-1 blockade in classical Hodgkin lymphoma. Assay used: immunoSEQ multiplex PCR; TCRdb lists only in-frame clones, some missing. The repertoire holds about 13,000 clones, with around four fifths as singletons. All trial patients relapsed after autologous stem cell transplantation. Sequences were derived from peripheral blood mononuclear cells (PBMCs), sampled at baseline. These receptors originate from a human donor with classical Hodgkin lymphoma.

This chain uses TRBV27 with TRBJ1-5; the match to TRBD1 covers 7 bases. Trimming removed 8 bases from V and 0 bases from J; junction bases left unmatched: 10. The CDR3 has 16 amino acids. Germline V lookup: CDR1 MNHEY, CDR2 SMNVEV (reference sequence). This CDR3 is CASRRDSAYSNQPQHF. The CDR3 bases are TGTGCCAGCCGGAGGGACAGCGCTTATAGCAATCAGCCCCAGCATTTT.

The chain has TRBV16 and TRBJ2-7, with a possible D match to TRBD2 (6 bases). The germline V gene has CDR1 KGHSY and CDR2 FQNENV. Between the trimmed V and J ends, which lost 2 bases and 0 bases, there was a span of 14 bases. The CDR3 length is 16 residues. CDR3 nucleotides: TGTGCCAGCAGCCAAGTCCCAGCGGGCCTCTCCTACGAGCAGTACGTC. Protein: CASSQVPAGLSYEQYV.

The CDR3 sequence is CAISSGTGFDEQYV. In DNA form, the CDR3 reads TGTGCCATCAGTTCCGGGACAGGGTTTGACGAGCAGTACGTC. The gene calls are TRBV10-3 and TRBJ2-7, with 9 bases aligning to TRBD1. In germline, CDR1 is ENHRY, CDR2 SYGVKD. Trimming at V came to 5 bases and at J to 5 bases, leaving 7 bases not matched to a gene. CDR3 length: 14 amino acids.

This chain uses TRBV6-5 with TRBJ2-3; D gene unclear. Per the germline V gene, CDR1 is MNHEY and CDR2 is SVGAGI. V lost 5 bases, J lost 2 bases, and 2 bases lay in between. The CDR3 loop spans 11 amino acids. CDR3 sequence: CASSNTDTQYF. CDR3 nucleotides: TGTGCCAGCAGTAACACAGATACGCAGTATTTT.

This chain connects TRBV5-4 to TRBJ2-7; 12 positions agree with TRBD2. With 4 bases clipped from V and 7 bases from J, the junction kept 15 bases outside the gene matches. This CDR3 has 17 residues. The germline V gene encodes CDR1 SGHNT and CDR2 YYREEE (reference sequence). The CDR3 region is CASSNPLAGGPGSEQYF. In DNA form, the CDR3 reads TGTGCCAGCAGCAACCCTCTAGCGGGAGGGCCGGGAAGTGAGCAGTACTTC.

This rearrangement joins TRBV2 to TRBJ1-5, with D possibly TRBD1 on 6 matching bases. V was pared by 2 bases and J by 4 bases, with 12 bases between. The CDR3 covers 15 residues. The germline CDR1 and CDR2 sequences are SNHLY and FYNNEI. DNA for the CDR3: TGTGCCAGCAGTGAACGGGGGGCATCTAATCAGCCCCAGCATTTT. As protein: CASSERGASNQPQHF.

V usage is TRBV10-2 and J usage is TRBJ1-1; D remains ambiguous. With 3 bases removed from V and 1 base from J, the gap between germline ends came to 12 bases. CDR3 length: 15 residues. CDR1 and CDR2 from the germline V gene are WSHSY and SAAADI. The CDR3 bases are TGCGCCAGCAGTGAATGGGCAGGAGCGAACACTGAAGCTTTCTTT. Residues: CASSEWAGANTEAFF.

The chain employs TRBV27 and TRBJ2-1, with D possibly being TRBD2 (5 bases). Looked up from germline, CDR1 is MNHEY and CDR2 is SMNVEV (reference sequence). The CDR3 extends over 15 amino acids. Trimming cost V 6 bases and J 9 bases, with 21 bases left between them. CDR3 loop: CASRSPGAGVAEQFF. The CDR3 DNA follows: TGTGCCAGCAGATCCCCGGGCGCGGGTGTTGCTGAGCAGTTCTTC.

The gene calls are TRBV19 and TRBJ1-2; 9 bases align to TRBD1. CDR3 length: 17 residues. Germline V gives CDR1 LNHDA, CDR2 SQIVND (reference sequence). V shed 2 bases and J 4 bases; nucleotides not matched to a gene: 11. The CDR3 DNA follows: TGTGCCAGTAGTATAAAGAGGACAGGGGTTTCCTTCTATGGCTACACCTTC. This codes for CASSIKRTGVSFYGYTF.

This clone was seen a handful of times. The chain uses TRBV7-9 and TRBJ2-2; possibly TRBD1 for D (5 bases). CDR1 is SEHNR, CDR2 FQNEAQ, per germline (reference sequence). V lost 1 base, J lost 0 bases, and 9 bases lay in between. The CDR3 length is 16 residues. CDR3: CASSLVGQANTGELFF. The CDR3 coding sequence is TGTGCCAGCAGCTTAGTCGGACAAGCGAACACCGGGGAGCTGTTTTTT.

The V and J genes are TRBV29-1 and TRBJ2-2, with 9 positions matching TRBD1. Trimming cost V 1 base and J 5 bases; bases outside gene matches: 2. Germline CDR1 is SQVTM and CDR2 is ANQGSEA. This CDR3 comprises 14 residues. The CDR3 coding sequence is TGCAGCGTTGAAGGGACAGGGGTGACCGGGGAGCTGTTTTTT. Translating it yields CSVEGTGVTGELFF.

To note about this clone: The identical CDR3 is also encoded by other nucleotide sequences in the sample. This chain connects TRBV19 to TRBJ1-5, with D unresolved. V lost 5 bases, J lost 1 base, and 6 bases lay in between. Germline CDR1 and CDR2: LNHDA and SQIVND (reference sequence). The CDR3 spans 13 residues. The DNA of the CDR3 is TGTGCCAGTAGTTGGACCAGCAATCAGCCCCAGCATTTT. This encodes CASSWTSNQPQHF.

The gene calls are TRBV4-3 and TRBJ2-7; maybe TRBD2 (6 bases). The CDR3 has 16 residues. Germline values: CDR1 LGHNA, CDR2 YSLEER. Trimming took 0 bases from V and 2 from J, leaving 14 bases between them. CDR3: CASSQDRGINPYEQYF. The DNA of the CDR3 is TGCGCCAGCAGCCAAGATCGCGGGATCAACCCCTACGAGCAGTACTTC.

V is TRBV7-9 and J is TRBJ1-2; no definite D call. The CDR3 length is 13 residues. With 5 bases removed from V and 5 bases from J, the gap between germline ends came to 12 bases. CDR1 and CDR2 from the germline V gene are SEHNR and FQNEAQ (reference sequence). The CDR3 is CASSPQGSYGYTF. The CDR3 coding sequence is TGTGCCAGCAGCCCACAAGGGTCATATGGCTACACCTTC.

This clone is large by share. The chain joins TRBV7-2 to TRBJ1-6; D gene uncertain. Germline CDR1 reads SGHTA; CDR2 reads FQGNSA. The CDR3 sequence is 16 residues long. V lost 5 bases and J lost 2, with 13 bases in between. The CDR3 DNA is TGTGCCAGCAGCCCCCACTCGATGGCCTATAATTCACCCCTCCACTTT. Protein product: CASSPHSMAYNSPLHF.

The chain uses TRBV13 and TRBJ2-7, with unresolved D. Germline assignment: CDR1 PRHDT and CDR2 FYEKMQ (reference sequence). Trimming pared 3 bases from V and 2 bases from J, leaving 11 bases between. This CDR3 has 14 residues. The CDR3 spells CASSFGKRPYEQYF. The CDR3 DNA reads TGTGCCAGCAGCTTTGGGAAGCGCCCCTACGAGCAGTACTTC.

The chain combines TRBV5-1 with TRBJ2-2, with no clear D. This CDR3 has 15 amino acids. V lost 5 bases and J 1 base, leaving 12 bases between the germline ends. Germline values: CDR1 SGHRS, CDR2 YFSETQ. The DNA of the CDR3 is TGCGCCAGCAGGGATCACAGCTTGAACACCGGGGAGCTGTTTTTT. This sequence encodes CASRDHSLNTGELFF.

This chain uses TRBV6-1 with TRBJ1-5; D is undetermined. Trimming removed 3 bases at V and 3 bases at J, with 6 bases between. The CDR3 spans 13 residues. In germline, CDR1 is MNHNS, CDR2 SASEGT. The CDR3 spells CASSESSNQPQHF. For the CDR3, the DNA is TGTGCCAGCAGTGAGAGCTCCAATCAGCCCCAGCATTTT.

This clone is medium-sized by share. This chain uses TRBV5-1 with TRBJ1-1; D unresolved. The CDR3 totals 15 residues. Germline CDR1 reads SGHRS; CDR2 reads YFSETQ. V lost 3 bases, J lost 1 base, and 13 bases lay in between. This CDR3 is CASSWRPLKNTEAFF. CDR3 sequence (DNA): TGCGCCAGCAGCTGGAGGCCCCTGAAGAACACTGAAGCTTTCTTT. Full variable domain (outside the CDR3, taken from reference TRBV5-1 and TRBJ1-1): KAGVTQTPRYLIKTRGQQVTLSCSPISGHRSVSWYQQTPGQGLQFLFEYFSETQRNKGNFPGRFSGRQFSNSRSEMNVSTLELGDSALYLCASSWRPLKNTEAFFGQGTRLTVV.

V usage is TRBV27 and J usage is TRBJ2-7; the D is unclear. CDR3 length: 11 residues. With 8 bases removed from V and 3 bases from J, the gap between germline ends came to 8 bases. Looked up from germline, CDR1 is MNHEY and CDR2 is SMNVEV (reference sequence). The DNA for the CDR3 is TGTGCCAGCCGGTCTCTCTACGAGCAGTACTTC. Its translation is CASRSLYEQYF.

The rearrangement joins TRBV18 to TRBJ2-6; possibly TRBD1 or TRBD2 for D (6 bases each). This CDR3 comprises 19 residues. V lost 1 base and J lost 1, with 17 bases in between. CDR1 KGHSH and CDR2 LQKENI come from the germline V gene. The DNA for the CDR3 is TGTGCCAGCTCACCACTAGGACGGGGGCCCTCATCTGGGGCCAACGTCCTGACTTTC. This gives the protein CASSPLGRGPSSGANVLTF.

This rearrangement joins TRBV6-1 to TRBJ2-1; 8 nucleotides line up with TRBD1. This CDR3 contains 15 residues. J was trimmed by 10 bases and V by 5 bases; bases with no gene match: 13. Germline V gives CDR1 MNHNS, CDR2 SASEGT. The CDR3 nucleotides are TGTGCCAGCAGTCCTTCCCCCGGGACAGGTGGCGAGCAGTTCTTC. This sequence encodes CASSPSPGTGGEQFF.

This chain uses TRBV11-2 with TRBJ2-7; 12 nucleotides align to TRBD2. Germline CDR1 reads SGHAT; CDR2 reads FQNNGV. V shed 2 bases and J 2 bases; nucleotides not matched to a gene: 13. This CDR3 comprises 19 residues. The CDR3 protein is CASSLSWASGGEKPYEQYV. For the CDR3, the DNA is TGTGCCAGCAGCTTAAGCTGGGCTAGCGGGGGGGAAAAGCCCTACGAGCAGTACGTC.

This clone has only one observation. CDR3 DNA sequence: TGTGCCAGCAGCAAAGCGGACTCGGGACAGGACTTTAGCAATCAGCCCCAGCATTTT. Translating gives CASSKADSGQDFSNQPQHF. The chain employs TRBV21-1 and TRBJ1-5; the DNA was not compared with TRBD1, the D call given in the table. TRBV21-1 is reported as a pseudogene. This CDR3 spans 19 amino acids.

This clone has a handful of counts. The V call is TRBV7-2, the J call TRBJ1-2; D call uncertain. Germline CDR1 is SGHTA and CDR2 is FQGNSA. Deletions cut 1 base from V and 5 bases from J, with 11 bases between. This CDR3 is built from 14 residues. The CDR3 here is CASSLGEGRYGYTF. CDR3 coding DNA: TGTGCCAGCAGCTTAGGGGAGGGAAGGTATGGCTACACCTTC.

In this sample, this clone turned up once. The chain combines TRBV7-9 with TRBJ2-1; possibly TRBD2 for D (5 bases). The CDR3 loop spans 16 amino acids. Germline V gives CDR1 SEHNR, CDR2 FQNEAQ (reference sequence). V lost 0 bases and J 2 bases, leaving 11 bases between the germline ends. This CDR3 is CASSLAWRSPYNEQFF. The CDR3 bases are TGTGCCAGCAGCTTAGCGTGGAGGTCACCCTACAATGAGCAGTTCTTC.

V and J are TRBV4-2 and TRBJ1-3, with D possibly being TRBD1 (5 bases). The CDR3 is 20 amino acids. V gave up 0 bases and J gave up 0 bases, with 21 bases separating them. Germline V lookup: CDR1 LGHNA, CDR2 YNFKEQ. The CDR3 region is CASSQDPGHLHSLSGNTIYF. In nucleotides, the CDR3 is TGTGCCAGCAGCCAAGATCCAGGGCACCTCCACTCTCTCTCTGGAAACACCATATATTTT.

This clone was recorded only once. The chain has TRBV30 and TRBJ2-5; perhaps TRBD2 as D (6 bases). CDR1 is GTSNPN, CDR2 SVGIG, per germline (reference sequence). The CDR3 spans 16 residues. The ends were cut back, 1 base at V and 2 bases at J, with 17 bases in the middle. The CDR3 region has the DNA TGTGCCTGGAGTGGTCACCGGGACTGGAAACAAGAGACCCAGTACTTC. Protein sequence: CAWSGHRDWKQETQYF.

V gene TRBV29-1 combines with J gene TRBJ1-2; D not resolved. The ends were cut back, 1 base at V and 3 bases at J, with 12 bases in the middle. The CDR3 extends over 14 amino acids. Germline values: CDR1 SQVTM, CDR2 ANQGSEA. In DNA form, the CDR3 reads TGCAGCGTTGAAGCACCGGGCCTTTACTATGGCTACACCTTC. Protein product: CSVEAPGLYYGYTF.

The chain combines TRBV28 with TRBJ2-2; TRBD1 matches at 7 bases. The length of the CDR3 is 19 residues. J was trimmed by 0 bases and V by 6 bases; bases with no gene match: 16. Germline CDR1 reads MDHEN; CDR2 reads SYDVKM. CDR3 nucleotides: TGTGCCAGCAGCGACCGGGACAGCAGGACACCCTCGAACACCGGGGAGCTGTTTTTT. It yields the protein CASSDRDSRTPSNTGELFF.